This TCR beta chain comes out of a study of cytomegalovirus exposure and HLA in healthy donors. Findings and caveats of the study: The authors later linked a missense DCLRE1C variant to TCR beta V- and J-gene trimming. Several of the most significant clusters appeared linked to common viral pathogens, based on a later analysis. It has been reported that TCR beta sequences accurately predicted the HLA-A and HLA-B alleles of most subjects. Across donors, presence/absence analyses took sequencing depth to be roughly uniform.

This clone was detected once. Its antigen remains unidentified. The germline CDR1 and CDR2 sequences are MNHEY and SVGAGI. The CDR3 has 15 residues. The V segment lost 6 bases and the J segment 9 bases; nucleotides outside the gene matches: 8. This PCR relied on a set of 60 Vbeta primers and 13 Jbeta primers. Method: immunoSEQ multiplex PCR; TCRdb's copy keeps in-frame clones and lacks some. This table holds more than 95,000 clones, 70% to 85% found once. The J gene is TRBJ2-1, the V gene TRBV6-5, with 13 bases matching TRBD2. The clonotype originates from a man in his forties or fifties in good health and CMV-seropositive. The sequenced sample consisted of PBMCs. The CDR3 is CASRRLAGGAGEQFF. In nucleotides, the CDR3 is TGTGCCAGCAGAAGACTAGCGGGGGGAGCTGGTGAGCAGTTCTTC.